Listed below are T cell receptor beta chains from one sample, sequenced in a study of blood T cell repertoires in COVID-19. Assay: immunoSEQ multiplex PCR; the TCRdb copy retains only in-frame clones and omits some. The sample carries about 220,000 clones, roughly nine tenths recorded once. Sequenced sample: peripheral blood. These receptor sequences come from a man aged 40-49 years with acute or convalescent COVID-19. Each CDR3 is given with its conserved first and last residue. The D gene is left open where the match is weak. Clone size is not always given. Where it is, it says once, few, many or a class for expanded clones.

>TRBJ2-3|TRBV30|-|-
TGTGCCTGGAGCTCTGGAGCGTATACGCAGTATTTT
CAWSSGAYTQYF
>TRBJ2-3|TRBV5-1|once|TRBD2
TGCGCCAGCAACCAAGCGGGGCCAGACACAGATACGCAGTATTTT
CASNQAGPDTDTQYF
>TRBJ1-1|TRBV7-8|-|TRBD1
TGTGCCAGCAGCTTACGACAGGGGGGTACTGAAGCTTTCTTT
CASSLRQGGTEAFF
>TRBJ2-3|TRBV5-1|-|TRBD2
TGCGCCAGCAGCCCCGGGAGGGGGAAGGGTCGCGCAGATACGCAGTATTTT
CASSPGRGKGRADTQYF
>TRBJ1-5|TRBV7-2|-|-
TGTGCCAGCAGCCCCCAGGTGGGGGGAGATCAGCCCCAGCATTTT
CASSPQVGGDQPQHF
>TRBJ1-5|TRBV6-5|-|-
TGTGCCAGCAGTATCTCAGCGAATAGCAATCAGCCCCAGCATTTT
CASSISANSNQPQHF
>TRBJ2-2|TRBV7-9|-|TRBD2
TGTGCCATCGGGACTAGCGGGAGGGGTGCCGGGGAGCTGTTTTTT
CAIGTSGRGAGELFF
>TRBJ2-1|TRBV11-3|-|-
TGTGCCAGCAGCCCGCGCTCCCAAAGCTCCTACAATGAGCAGTTCTTC
CASSPRSQSSYNEQFF
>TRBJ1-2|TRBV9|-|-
TGTGCCAGCAGCGCCAGGGGCCAGCTTGGGAACTATGGCTACACCTTC
CASSARGQLGNYGYTF
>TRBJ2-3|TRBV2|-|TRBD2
TGTGCCAGCAGCGGGGCGGGGGGGATGGATACGCAGTATTTT
CASSGAGGMDTQYF
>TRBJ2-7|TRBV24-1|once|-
TGTGCCACCAGTGATTCGCGGTTTAGGGCGCGGGGCGAGCAGTACTTC
CATSDSRFRARGEQYF
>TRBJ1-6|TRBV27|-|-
TGTGCCAGCAGTTTATTGGCTTTTCGGGGGACCGAGGGTTCGCCCCTCCACTTT
CASSLLAFRGTEGSPLHF
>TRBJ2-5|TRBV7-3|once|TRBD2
TGTGCCAGCAGCTTTAAACTAGCGGGAGGTGGGACCCAGTACTTC
CASSFKLAGGGTQYF
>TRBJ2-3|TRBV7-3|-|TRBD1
TGTGCCAGCAGCTTACTCCATTCCTTGACAGGGTCCACAGATACGCAGTATTTT
CASSLLHSLTGSTDTQYF
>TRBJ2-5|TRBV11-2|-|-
TGTGCCAGCAGCCGGCAACAGGGTCAAGAGACCCAGTACTTC
CASSRQQGQETQYF
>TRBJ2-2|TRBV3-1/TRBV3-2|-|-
TGTGCCAGCAGCTATAACACCGGGGAGCTGTTTTTT
CASSYNTGELFF
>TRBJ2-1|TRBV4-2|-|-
TGTGCCAGCAGCCAAGATCACGAGAGCTCCTACAATGAGCAGTTCTTC
CASSQDHESSYNEQFF
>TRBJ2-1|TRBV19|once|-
TGTGCCAGTAGTCCTAGACAGGAATACAATGAGCAGTTCTTC
CASSPRQEYNEQFF
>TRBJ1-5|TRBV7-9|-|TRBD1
TGTGCCAGCAGCACGGACAGGGGACAAGATCAGCCCCAGCATTTT
CASSTDRGQDQPQHF
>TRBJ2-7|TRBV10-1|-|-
TGCGCCAGCAGTGAGTCCCCAGGGGCCAGTGCTACCTACGAGCAGTACTTC
CASSESPGASATYEQYF
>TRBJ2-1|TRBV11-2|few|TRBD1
TGTGCCAGCAGCCCCTGGACAGGCCTTCTCGAAGAGCAGTTCTTC
CASSPWTGLLEEQFF
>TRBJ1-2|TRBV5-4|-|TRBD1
TGTGCCAGCAGCAAGACAGGGGGCGGCATATATGGCTACACCTTC
CASSKTGGGIYGYTF
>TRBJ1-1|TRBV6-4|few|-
TGTGCCAGCAGTGACTCCGGGACTACTGAAGCTTTCTTT
CASSDSGTTEAFF
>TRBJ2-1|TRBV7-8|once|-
TGTGCCAGCAGCTTATGGGCGGGGGCCTCATACAATGAGCAGTTCTTC
CASSLWAGASYNEQFF
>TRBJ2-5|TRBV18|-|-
TGTGCCAGCTCACCAGGGGCTGGGGTACAAGAGACCCAGTACTTC
CASSPGAGVQETQYF
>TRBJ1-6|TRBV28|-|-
TGTGCCAGCAGCCATACCCAGTCCTCGAATTCACCCCTCCACTTT
CASSHTQSSNSPLHF
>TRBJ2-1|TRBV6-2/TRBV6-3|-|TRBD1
TGTGCCAGCAGTTATACAGGGGAATCCTACAATGAGCAGTTCTTC
CASSYTGESYNEQFF
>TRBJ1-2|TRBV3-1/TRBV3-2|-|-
TGTGCCAGCAGCCAAGGGGGAGGCGTTACTAACTATGGCTACACCTTC
CASSQGGGVTNYGYTF
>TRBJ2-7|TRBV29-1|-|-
TGCAGCGTTGAGAATGGACAGAACTACGAGCAGTACTTC
CSVENGQNYEQYF
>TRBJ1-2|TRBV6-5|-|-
TGTGCCAGCAACACGGGGGGGGGCTATGGCTACACCTTC
CASNTGGGYGYTF
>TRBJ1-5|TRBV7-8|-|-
TGTGCCAGCAGCTTCCCTATCGATGGTATTAGCAATCAGCCCCAGCATTTT
CASSFPIDGISNQPQHF
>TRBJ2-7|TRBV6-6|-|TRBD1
TGTGCCAGCAACCCGGACAGGGGAGGATACGAGCAGTACTTC
CASNPDRGGYEQYF
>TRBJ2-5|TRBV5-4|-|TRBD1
TGTGCCAGCAGCGCAGGGACAGGGGACCAAGAGACCCAGTACTTC
CASSAGTGDQETQYF
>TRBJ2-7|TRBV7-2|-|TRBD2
TGTGCCAGCAGCTCTCCGGGACTAGCGGGAGCCCCGAGCTCCTACGAGCAGTACTTC
CASSSPGLAGAPSSYEQYF
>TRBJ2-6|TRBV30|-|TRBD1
TGTGCCTGGAGTGTAAAGGGGGACAGCTCTGGGGCCAACGTCCTGACTTTC
CAWSVKGDSSGANVLTF
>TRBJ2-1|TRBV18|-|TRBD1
TGTGCCAGCTCACCCCCTCCAGGGGGTAATGAGCAGTTCTTC
CASSPPPGGNEQFF
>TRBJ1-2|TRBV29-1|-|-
TGCAGCGTTGTCGCAGCGATAAACAACTATGGCTACACCTTC
CSVVAAINNYGYTF
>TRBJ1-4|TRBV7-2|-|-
TGTGCCAGCAGACCCGGTTCAGGACACTCGAATGAAAAACTGTTTTTT
CASRPGSGHSNEKLFF
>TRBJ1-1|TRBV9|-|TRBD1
TGTGCCAGCAGCCCAGGACAGGGATTGAACACTGAAGCTTTCTTT
CASSPGQGLNTEAFF
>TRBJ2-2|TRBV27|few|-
TGTGCCAGCAGTTTATCGGCAGGTAGTGGGGAGCTGTTTTTT
CASSLSAGSGELFF
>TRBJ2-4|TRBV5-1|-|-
TGCGCCAGCAGCCCCTCAGGGTTAATAACCAAAAACATTCAGTACTTC
CASSPSGLITKNIQYF
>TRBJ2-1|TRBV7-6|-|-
TGTGCCAGCAGCTTAGGTGGGGGCACTAATAGGTCCTACAATGAGCAGTTCTTC
CASSLGGGTNRSYNEQFF
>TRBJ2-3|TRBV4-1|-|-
TGCGCCAGCAGCCGAACGGAGGGAGAGGGGCAGTATTTT
CASSRTEGEGQYF
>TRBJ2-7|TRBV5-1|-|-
TGCGCCAGCACATTTGCCGGGACTTCATCTATCCGCGAGCAGTACTTC
CASTFAGTSSIREQYF
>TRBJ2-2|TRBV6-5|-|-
TGTGCCAGCAGTCTCGGACAGCACACCGGGGAGCTGTTTTTT
CASSLGQHTGELFF
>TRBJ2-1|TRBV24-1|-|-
TGTGCCACCAGTGACCCCACAGGGTGGGGGAATGAGCAGTTCTTC
CATSDPTGWGNEQFF
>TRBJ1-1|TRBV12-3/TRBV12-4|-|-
TGTGCCAGCAGTTTCCCGGGGGGTACTGAAGCTTTCTTT
CASSFPGGTEAFF